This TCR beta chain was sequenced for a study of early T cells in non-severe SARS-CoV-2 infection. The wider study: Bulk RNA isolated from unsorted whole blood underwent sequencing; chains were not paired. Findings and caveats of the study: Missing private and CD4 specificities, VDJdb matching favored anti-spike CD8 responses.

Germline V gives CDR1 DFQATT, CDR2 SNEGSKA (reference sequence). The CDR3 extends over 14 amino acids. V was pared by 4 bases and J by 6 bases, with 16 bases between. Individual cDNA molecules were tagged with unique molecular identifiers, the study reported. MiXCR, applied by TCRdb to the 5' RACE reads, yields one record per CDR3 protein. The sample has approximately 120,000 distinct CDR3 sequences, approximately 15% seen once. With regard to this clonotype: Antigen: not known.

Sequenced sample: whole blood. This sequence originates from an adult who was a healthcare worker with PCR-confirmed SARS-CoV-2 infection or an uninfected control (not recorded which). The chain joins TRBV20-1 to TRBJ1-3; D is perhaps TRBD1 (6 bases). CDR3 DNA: TGCAGTGCTATCCACAGGGAGGGTAAAAACACCATATATTTT. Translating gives CSAIHREGKNTIYF.